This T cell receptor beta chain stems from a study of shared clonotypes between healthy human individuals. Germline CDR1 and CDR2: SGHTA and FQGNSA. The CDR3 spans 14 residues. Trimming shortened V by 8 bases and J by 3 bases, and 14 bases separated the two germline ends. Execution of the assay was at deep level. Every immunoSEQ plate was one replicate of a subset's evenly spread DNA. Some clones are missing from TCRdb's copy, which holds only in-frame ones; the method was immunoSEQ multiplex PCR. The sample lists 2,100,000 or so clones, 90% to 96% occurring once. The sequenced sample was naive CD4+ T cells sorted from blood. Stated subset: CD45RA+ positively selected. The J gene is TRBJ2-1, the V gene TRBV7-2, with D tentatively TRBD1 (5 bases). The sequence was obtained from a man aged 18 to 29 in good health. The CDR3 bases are TGTGCCAGCGGGGCCACGATAAGCTACAATGAGCAGTTCTTC. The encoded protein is CASGATISYNEQFF.